This T cell receptor beta chain comes out of a study of OX40 agonist ivuxolimab in advanced cancers. Looking at the study overall: The costimulatory receptor OX40 (CD134) was targeted by ivuxolimab, a fully human IgG2 agonistic monoclonal antibody. Intravenous ivuxolimab was administered to patients every 2 weeks at six dose levels: 0.01, 0.1, 0.3, 1.5, 3 and 10 mg/kg. Of the roughly 50 dose-escalation patients, hepatocellular carcinoma was present in approximately 20, melanoma in around 15, renal cell carcinoma in 9 and head and neck cancer in 9. A male proportion of roughly 80% and a mean age of approximately 61 years, ranging from 23 to 79, were recorded for the dose-escalation cohort. Prior anti-PD-1, anti-PD-L1 or anti-CTLA-4 therapy was permitted, and checkpoint inhibitors had been received by about 44% of dose-escalation patients. Three dose-escalation patients achieved partial responses, one with hepatocellular carcinoma and two with cutaneous melanoma. Peripheral TCRbeta sequencing aimed to test whether ivuxolimab altered TCR sequence diversity and caused clonal T-cell expansion. The paper reports the monotherapy dose-escalation portion (N of about 54 patients) of the phase I ivuxolimab trial. Results the study describes overall, beyond this receptor: Antigen specificity was not determined for the clonally expanded peripheral T cells. On average, CD8+ T cells showed more expanded clones than CD4+ T cells after ivuxolimab. In the 0.1-3.0 mg/kg groups, partial responders had among the lowest normalized peripheral clonal expansion, particularly in CD8+ T cells. Clonal expansion of both CD4+ and CD8+ blood T cells was observed from baseline to week 6 at doses 0.1 to 3.0 mg/kg. Low levels of normalized T-cell clonal expansion were also seen in some nonresponding patients.

The table lists this clone with a count of one. The target of this receptor is not known. Per-base qualities were not stored, and no clone one base away is much larger. Patients with a history of autoimmune disease or receiving systemic immunosuppression were excluded from the trial. Peripheral blood for TCR sequencing was collected from all dose cohorts at baseline, on cycle 4 day 1, and on cycle 7 day 1. Samples were obtained from an open-label, multicenter, first-in-human phase I dose-escalation trial of ivuxolimab. The trial enrolled adults with locally advanced or metastatic head and neck squamous cell, hepatocellular, melanoma or renal cell carcinoma. CD4+ and CD8+ T cells were sorted separately from peripheral blood before TCR sequencing. Genomic DNA was isolated from the sorted cells so that the TCRbeta CDR3 region could be sequenced. The immunoSEQ Assay was used for sequencing of TCRbeta CDR3 regions. TCRdb took this table from immuneACCESS and kept in-frame rearrangements with V and J called. Such tables lack part of the clones; where checked against another copy, unresolved V genes explain under half of the gap, and the rest is unexplained. The sample contains approximately 67,000 clones, approximately 90% of them found a single time. The ten biggest clones cover 2.2% of the sample.

A distance of 17 bases separates the germline ends of V and J, which lose 4 bases and 5 bases respectively. The CDR3, from cysteine to phenylalanine, totals 15 residues. The kept DNA is CDR3 alone, 45 bases in frame from the first base. The germline V gene supplies CDR1 SGHNT and CDR2 YENEEA. The clonotype originates from an adult with an advanced solid tumor such as melanoma, head and neck, liver or kidney cancer. Rearrangement joined TRBV11-3 to TRBJ1-2; perhaps TRBD1 is the D gene, with 6 bases matching. This specimen was CD4+ or CD8+ T cells sorted from blood, taken in a trial of the OX40 agonist ivuxolimab. The CDR3 corresponds to CASSSYPGARYGYTF. The base sequence is TGTGCCAGCAGCTCGTACCCAGGGGCGCGGTATGGCTACACCTTC.